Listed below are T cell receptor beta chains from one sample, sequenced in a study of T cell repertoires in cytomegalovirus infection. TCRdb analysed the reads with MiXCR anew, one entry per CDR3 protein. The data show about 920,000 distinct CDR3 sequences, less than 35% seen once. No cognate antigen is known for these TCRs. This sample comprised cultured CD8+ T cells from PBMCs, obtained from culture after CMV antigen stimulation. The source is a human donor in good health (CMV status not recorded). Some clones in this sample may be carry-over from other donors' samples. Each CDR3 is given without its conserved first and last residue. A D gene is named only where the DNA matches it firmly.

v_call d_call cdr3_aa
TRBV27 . ASSSVSNQPQH
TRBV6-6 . ASSYPSAGGNTGELF
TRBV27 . ASSFKYLARRNEQF
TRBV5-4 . ASSFGVASWEETQY
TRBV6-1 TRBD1 ASSRTGETEAF
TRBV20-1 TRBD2 SARDTGTSGGLNTGELF
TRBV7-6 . APGGSPGNTIY
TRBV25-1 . ASSRDRVR
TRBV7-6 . ASSPSGARVNTEAF
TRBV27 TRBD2 ASSYRTSGGLTGELF
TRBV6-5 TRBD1 ASSPDRGSTDEQF
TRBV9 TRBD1 ASSAPRDRSTDTQY
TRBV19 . ASSRRSAHNEKLF
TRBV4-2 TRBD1 ASSPREGALSTEAF
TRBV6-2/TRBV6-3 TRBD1 ATHRGSLRETQY
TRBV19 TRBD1 ASSTGQGRLNEQY
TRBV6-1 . ASSGSPEGGGLIDTQY
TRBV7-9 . ASSPSKARSKNTGELF
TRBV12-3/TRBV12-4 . ASSPEEGRSATNEKLF
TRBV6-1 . ASSAGYNEQF
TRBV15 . ATSRDRVSEAF
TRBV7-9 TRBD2 ASSLAAGEEDTQY
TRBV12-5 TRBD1 ASGLSGRDRENGYT
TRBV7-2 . ASSWPYGTGELF
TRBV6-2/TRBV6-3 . ASNSIGYTDTQY
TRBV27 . ASTPGSLLGSPLH
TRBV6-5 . ASSYSHLGGRGTDTQY
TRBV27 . ASSLRSPSQNTGELF
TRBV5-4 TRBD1 ASSPRGAGTGGYT
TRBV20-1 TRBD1 SPPLRDRSYGYT
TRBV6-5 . ASRTGAGTEAF
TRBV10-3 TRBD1 AIRQGTGLHTEAF
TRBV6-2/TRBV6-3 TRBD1 ASSYSRARDRGLNTEAF
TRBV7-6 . ASSLEPGSSYEQY
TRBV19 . ASLNGGAGELF
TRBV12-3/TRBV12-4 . ASSFTRTVEDQETQY
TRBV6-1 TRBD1 ASSERDRGSEGANVLT
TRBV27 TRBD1 ASSLYRGISYNSPLH
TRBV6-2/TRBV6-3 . ASSYSPGYTEAF
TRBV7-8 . ASSLEPGPNEQF
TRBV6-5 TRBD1 ASSPRQGTSGELF
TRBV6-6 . ASGGAVEQF
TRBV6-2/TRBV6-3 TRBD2 ASSWVAGTDTQY
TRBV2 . ASIGQLQETQY
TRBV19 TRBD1 ASSPRDRDGYGYT
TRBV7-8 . ASSPASRATNEKLF
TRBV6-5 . ASSYPRGDTQY
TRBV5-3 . ASSETGRSREAF
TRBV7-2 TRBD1 ASSQGQGMNNEQF
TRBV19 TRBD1 ASQGQGRPYNEQF
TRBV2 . ATFADTQY
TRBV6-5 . ASKTGLSAF
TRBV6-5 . ASSYFEGTYEQY
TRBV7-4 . ASSRPGPQTRGYGYT
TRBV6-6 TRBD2 ASSVLAASYNEQF
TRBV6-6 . ASSYPTSGSNTGELF
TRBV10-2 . ASSDSSNEQY
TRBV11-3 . ASSPTRSETQY